The rows below give T cell receptor beta chains drawn from one sample of a study of blood T cell repertoires in COVID-19. Sequencing used immunoSEQ multiplex PCR; TCRdb keeps in-frame clones, though not all of them. The table shows about 240,000 clones, with 80% to 85% occurring only once. The sample taken for sequencing was peripheral blood. Receptors were obtained from a woman aged 60-70 years with active or convalescent COVID-19. Both conserved end residues are part of each CDR3. Each record gives: V gene, J gene, CDR3 protein.

>TRBV5-4|TRBJ2-1
CASSPRDRGYNEQFF
>TRBV19|TRBJ1-5
CASRAGGAWGNQPQHF
>TRBV2|TRBJ1-2
CASRPDRGYGYTF
>TRBV5-1|TRBJ2-7
CASSLPGGPYEQYF
>TRBV6-1|TRBJ1-4
CASSEVRGANEKLFF
>TRBV2|TRBJ1-2
CASSEAAGGNGYTF
>TRBV4-3|TRBJ2-1
CASSQELIYNEQFF
>TRBV4-1|TRBJ2-7
CASSQGFGSSYEQYF
>TRBV20-1|TRBJ2-5
CSASRLVETQYF
>TRBV4-1|TRBJ2-3
CASSQVGGASGDTQYF
>TRBV5-1|TRBJ2-3
CASSIGLPPDTQYF
>TRBV13|TRBJ2-3
CASSPGLAGKGTQYF
>TRBV15|TRBJ1-3
CATSRDPTPDTIYF
>TRBV19|TRBJ2-7
CASSAAWTSGRRDEQYF
>TRBV19|TRBJ1-6
CASSIPGTLHF
>TRBV21-1|TRBJ2-1
CASSKREGQGGSNEQFF
>TRBV5-5|TRBJ1-5
CASSLGIQSRPQHF
>TRBV5-6|TRBJ1-2
CASSPAGTGGNYGYTF
>TRBV2|TRBJ1-5
CASSDVSSNQPQHF
>TRBV7-9|TRBJ1-1
CASSLERGRSGTEAFF
>TRBV3-1/TRBV3-2|TRBJ2-7
CASSSQLAHEQYF
>TRBV6-5|TRBJ1-1
CASIPVGVKAEAFF
>TRBV15|TRBJ2-3
CATSRGQYTDTQYF
>TRBV21-1|TRBJ2-7
CASSSRDSRSYEQYF
>TRBV5-1|TRBJ1-2
CASSEEGIYGYTF
>TRBV4-1|TRBJ1-2
CASSRPGTGSSYGYTF
>TRBV25-1|TRBJ1-6
CASSEYGDRALHF
>TRBV5-1|TRBJ1-4
CASSLVGQGYEKLFF
>TRBV12-3/TRBV12-4|TRBJ1-1
CASIGGAVTEAFF
>TRBV19|TRBJ2-1
CASSIQGREQFF
>TRBV3-1/TRBV3-2|TRBJ1-1
CASSQYSQNTEAFF
>TRBV19|TRBJ2-1
CATVSLYNEQFF
>TRBV6-6|TRBJ2-6
CASSPVISGANVLTF
>TRBV6-5|TRBJ1-1
CASSYGTGVNTEAFF
>TRBV10-2|TRBJ2-7
CASSEGAGTGDYEQYF
>TRBV5-1|TRBJ2-5
CASSSRTGGGETQYF
>TRBV10-3|TRBJ2-7
CAITPTGEHEQYF
>TRBV29-1|TRBJ1-1
CSVTGGLVNEAFF
>TRBV7-9|TRBJ1-3
CASSLVPSSGNTIYF
>TRBV6-6|TRBJ1-2
CASSIGTGQLALGYTF
>TRBV5-4|TRBJ1-2
CASRPPGPNYGYTF
>TRBV5-1|TRBJ2-4
CASSLGHRGFPQNIQYF
>TRBV15|TRBJ2-5
CATSRDLVQETQYF
>TRBV5-1|TRBJ2-5
CASSLGGTVKPETQYF
>TRBV10-2|TRBJ2-3
CASSILASGGTDTQYF
>TRBV5-6|TRBJ1-3
CASSFYGTGQNTIYF
>TRBV19|TRBJ1-6
CASSLLRLVDGSPLHF
>TRBV5-1|TRBJ2-4
CASSLAGQFIGNIQYF